This T cell receptor (beta chain) was profiled in a study of cytomegalovirus exposure and HLA in healthy donors. The PCR had 60 Vbeta and 13 Jbeta primers. Here immunoSEQ multiplex PCR was the method, and the copy in TCRdb shows in-frame clones only, minus some. The table includes roughly 140,000 clones, 55% to 80% detected once. The CDR3 extends over 15 amino acids. The germline CDR1 and CDR2 sequences are GTSNPN and SVGIG (reference sequence). The V end lost 4 bases, the J end lost 9 bases, and 22 bases lay between the germline ends. Sequenced material: PBMCs. The V and J genes are TRBV30 and TRBJ2-1, with a possible D match to TRBD1 (5 bases). The sequence was collected from a human donor in good health. Written as DNA, the CDR3 is TGTGCCTGGACTGTAGGGTCTTCAGGGCCTGGTGAGCAGTTCTTC. Its protein is CAWTVGSSGPGEQFF. Based on the CDR3 plus reference TRBV30 and TRBJ2-1, the full variable domain is SQTIHQWPATLVQPVGSPLSLECTVEGTSNPNLYWYRQAAGRGLQLLFYSVGIGQISSEVPQNLSASRPQDRQFILSSKKLLLSDSGFYLCAWTVGSSGPGEQFFGPGTRLTVL.